What follows are 14 T cell receptor beta chains derived from one specimen sequenced in a study of cytomegalovirus exposure and HLA in healthy donors. 13 Jbeta primers and 60 Vbeta primers were used for the PCR. TCRdb keeps only in-frame clones here, not all; method: immunoSEQ multiplex PCR. The profile covers over 80,000 clones, with about three quarters appearing a single time and roughly 6% taken by the ten largest. Sample: PBMCs. These receptors all come from a female donor in good health and CMV-seronegative.

This clone was counted a few times. The J gene is TRBJ2-7, the V gene TRBV7-2, with D possibly being TRBD1 (5 bases). This CDR3 comprises 14 residues. Germline-derived CDR1 and CDR2 are SGHTA and FQGNSA. V was shortened by 8 bases and J by 0 bases, with 14 bases between the two germline ends. The DNA for the CDR3 is TGTGCCAGCGGACCCCAGGGATACTCCTACGAGCAGTACTTC. This translates into CASGPQGYSYEQYF.

The rearrangement links TRBV5-4 to TRBJ1-6; 8 bases agree with TRBD1. Germline V gene lookup returns CDR1 SGHNT and CDR2 YYREEE (reference sequence). CDR3 length: 19 amino acids. J gave up 1 base and V 1 base, and 10 bases lay outside the gene matches. CDR3 amino acids: CASSLRQGRWASYNSPLHF. The CDR3 region has the DNA TGTGCCAGCAGCTTGAGACAGGGGCGCTGGGCATCCTATAATTCACCCCTCCACTTT.

This chain connects TRBV7-9 to TRBJ1-6; 10 bases fit TRBD1. CDR1 is SEHNR and CDR2 is FQNEAQ in the germline V gene (reference sequence). Germline trimming cut 3 bases from V and 9 bases from J; bases unmatched to any gene: 8. The length of the CDR3 is 16 residues. In DNA, the CDR3 is TGTGCCAGCAGCTTCGCTACCGGGACAGGGGTTTCACCCCTCCACTTT. Its translation is CASSFATGTGVSPLHF.

The chain couples TRBV29-1 to TRBJ2-1; 11 nucleotides align to TRBD2. The J segment lost 5 bases and the V segment lost 6 bases, leaving 6 bases of the junction unmatched. Germline V CDR1 and CDR2: SQVTM, ANQGSEA. The CDR3 totals 14 residues. CDR3 bases: TGCAGCGTCCTGCAGGGACTAGCGGACAATGAGCAGTTCTTC. Protein: CSVLQGLADNEQFF.

The chain has TRBV28 and TRBJ1-5; D call uncertain. Germline V gene data show CDR1 as MDHEN and CDR2 as SYDVKM. V shed 6 bases and J shed 6 bases, with 12 bases lying between them. The CDR3 has 13 residues. The CDR3 protein is CASRGGLVQPQHF. The CDR3 nucleotides are TGTGCCAGCAGGGGAGGGTTGGTTCAGCCCCAGCATTTT.

This clone has a single count. The chain joins TRBV7-6 to TRBJ1-5; D is possibly TRBD1 (5 bases). Germline V gene sequence: CDR1 SGHVS, CDR2 FNYEAQ. Between the trimmed V and J ends, which lost 5 bases and 3 bases, there was a span of 8 bases. CDR3 length: 13 residues. The CDR3 here is CASSLGANQPQHF. Here the CDR3 DNA reads TGTGCCAGCAGCCTAGGGGCCAATCAGCCCCAGCATTTT. The full variable domain, with the rest looked up from reference TRBV7-6 and TRBJ1-5, is GAGVSQSPRYKVTKRGQDVALRCDPISGHVSLYWYRQALGQGPEFLTYFNYEAQQDKSGLPNDRFSAERPEGSISTLTIQRTEQRDSAMYRCASSLGANQPQHFGDGTRLSIL.

This clone was found once. The chain has TRBV28 and TRBJ2-5; 9 bases align to TRBD1. The CDR3 length is 15 residues. Germline assignment: CDR1 MDHEN and CDR2 SYDVKM. J lost 2 bases, V lost 6 bases, and 7 bases had no gene match. CDR3 sequence: CASSTRQGEQETQYF. CDR3 DNA sequence: TGTGCCAGCAGCACTCGACAGGGGGAGCAAGAGACCCAGTACTTC.

V usage is TRBV6-6 and J usage is TRBJ1-1, with TRBD1 identical over 8 bases. The CDR3 has 15 amino acids. V lost 2 bases to trimming and J lost 4 bases; unmatched junction nucleotides: 6. Germline V gene lookup returns CDR1 MNHNY and CDR2 SVGAGI (reference sequence). In nucleotides, the CDR3 is TGTGCCAGCAGTTACACCGGGACAGGCGCCACTGAAGCTTTCTTT. The encoded protein is CASSYTGTGATEAFF.

This rearrangement joins TRBV11-2 to TRBJ2-1; tentatively, D is TRBD2 (6 bases). Germline V gene lookup returns CDR1 SGHAT and CDR2 FQNNGV. The CDR3 spans 14 residues. Between the trimmed V and J ends, which lost 2 bases and 8 bases, there was a span of 13 bases. Here the CDR3 reads CASSLRLEGDEQFF. The CDR3 DNA sequence: TGTGCCAGCAGCTTAAGGCTGGAGGGCGATGAGCAGTTCTTC.

J is TRBJ2-3 and V is TRBV1; the table's TRBD2 call for D was not verified on the DNA. TRBV1 is an annotated pseudogene. The CDR3 contains 18 residues. The chain's CDR3 is CTSSQDRIAGVSTDTQYF. CDR3 DNA sequence: TGCACCAGCAGCCAAGATCGGATAGCGGGAGTTAGTACAGATACGCAGTATTTT.

This chain connects TRBV4-2 to TRBJ2-1; TRBD2 agrees at 9 bases. V lost 0 bases to trimming and J lost 5 bases; unmatched junction nucleotides: 5. This CDR3 has 16 residues. Germline CDR1 and CDR2: LGHNA and YNFKEQ. The CDR3 loop reads CASSQDRPSGDNEQFF. The CDR3 nucleotides read TGTGCCAGCAGCCAAGATCGGCCTAGCGGGGACAATGAGCAGTTCTTC.

The chain recombines TRBV7-9 with TRBJ2-1; 10 bases agree with TRBD2. CDR1 SEHNR and CDR2 FQNEAQ come from the germline V gene (reference sequence). Unmatched junction bases numbered 7, after V lost 1 base and J lost 7 bases. The CDR3 sequence is 16 residues long. CDR3 loop: CASSLGAGTSANEQFF. The CDR3, as DNA: TGTGCCAGCAGCTTAGGGGCCGGGACTAGCGCTAATGAGCAGTTCTTC.

V gene TRBV19 combines with J gene TRBJ1-2; 7 positions agree with TRBD1. Per germline, CDR1 LNHDA and CDR2 SQIVND (reference sequence). Germline trimming cut 3 bases from V and 7 bases from J; bases unmatched to any gene: 8. The CDR3 totals 14 residues. CDR3 coding DNA: TGTGCCAGTAGTATGCGACAGGGAACAGGTGGCTACACCTTC. This translates into CASSMRQGTGGYTF. The whole variable domain, filled in from reference TRBV19 and TRBJ1-2, reads DGGITQSPKYLFRKEGQNVTLSCEQNLNHDAMYWYRQDPGQGLRLIYYSQIVNDFQKGDIAEGYSVSREKKESFPLTVTSAQKNPTAFYLCASSMRQGTGGYTFGSGTRLTVV.

The chain combines TRBV5-8 with TRBJ1-2; a weak D match, TRBD1 (5 bases). The germline V gene encodes CDR1 SGHTS and CDR2 YDEGEE. The CDR3 totals 15 residues. V was pared by 4 bases and J by 3 bases, with 16 bases between. The CDR3 loop reads CASSPREGRDYGYTF. The CDR3 DNA sequence: TGTGCCAGCAGCCCTCGGGAGGGGCGCGACTATGGCTACACCTTC.